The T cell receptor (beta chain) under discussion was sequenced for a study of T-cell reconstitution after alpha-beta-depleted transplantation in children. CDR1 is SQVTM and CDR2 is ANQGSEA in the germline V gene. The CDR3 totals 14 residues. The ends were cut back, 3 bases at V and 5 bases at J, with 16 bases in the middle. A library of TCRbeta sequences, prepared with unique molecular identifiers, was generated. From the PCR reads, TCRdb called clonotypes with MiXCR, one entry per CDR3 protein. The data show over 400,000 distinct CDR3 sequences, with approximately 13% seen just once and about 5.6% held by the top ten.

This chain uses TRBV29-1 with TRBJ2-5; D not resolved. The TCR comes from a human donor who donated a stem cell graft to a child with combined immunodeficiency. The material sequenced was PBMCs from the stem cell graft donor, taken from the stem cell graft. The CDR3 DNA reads TGCAGCGTTGAGAAAGGTCAAATGGGGGAGACCCAGTACTTC. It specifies CSVEKGQMGETQYF.